This T cell receptor beta chain was sequenced during a study of CD8 T cells in Susac syndrome. Trimming removed 1 base from V and 4 bases from J, with 17 bases in between. There are 16 residues in the CDR3. Germline V lookup: CDR1 SGHDT, CDR2 YYEEEE. TCR beta sequencing covered blood CD8+ and CD4+ T cells. The RNA input was about 0.5 to 1 ug, and it was reverse transcribed with random hexamers. Using its own MiXCR run on the immunoSEQ multiplex PCR reads, TCRdb lists one record per CDR3 protein. The sample includes around 220,000 distinct CDR3 sequences, 80% to 95% of them seen just once. The source of this sequence is a human donor with multiple sclerosis. The specimen was CD8+ T cells from PBMCs. The V call is TRBV5-6, the J call TRBJ2-5; either TRBD1 or TRBD2 may supply D (5 bases each). The CDR3, as DNA: TGTGCCAGCAGCTTGAGATGGGGGAACAATCGAGAGACCCAGTACTTC. It translates to CASSLRWGNNRETQYF.